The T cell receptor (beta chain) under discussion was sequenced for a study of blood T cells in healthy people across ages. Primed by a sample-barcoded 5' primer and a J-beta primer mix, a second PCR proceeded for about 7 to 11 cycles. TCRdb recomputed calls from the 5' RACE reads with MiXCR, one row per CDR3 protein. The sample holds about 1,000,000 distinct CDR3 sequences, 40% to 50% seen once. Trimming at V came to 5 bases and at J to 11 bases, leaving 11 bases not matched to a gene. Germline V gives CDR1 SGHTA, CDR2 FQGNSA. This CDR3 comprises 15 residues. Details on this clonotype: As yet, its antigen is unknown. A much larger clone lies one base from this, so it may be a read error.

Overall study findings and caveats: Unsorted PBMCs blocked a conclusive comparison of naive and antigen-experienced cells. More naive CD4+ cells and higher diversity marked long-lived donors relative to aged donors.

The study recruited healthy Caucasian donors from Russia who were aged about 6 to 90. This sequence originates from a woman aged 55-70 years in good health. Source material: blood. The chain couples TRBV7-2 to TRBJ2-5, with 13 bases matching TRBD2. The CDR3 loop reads CASSAGTSGAYKQYF. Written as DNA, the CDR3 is TGTGCCAGCAGCGCCGGGACTAGCGGGGCCTACAAGCAGTACTTC. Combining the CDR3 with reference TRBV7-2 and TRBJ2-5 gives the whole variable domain GAGVSQSPSNKVTEKGKDVELRCDPISGHTALYWYRQSLGQGLEFLIYFQGNSAPDKSGLPSDRFSAERTGGSVSTLTIQRTQQEDSAVYLCASSAGTSGAYKQYFGPGTRLLVL.